The TCR beta chain described here comes from a study of T cells in Graves' hyperthyroidism and ophthalmopathy. Using RNA transcripts as the source, TCR beta CDR3 regions were amplified. An initial round of RT-PCR targeting the TCR CDR3 relied on the HTBI primer set. Using its own MiXCR run on the multiplex PCR reads, TCRdb lists one record per CDR3 protein. Altogether approximately 410,000 distinct CDR3 sequences are present, roughly 13% being singletons, with the ten largest covering less than 6.5%. This clonotype occurred many times. This CDR3 spans 15 amino acids. Germline V gives CDR1 MNHEY, CDR2 SMNVEV (reference sequence). The V and J ends lost 2 bases and 4 bases respectively, with 11 bases between them.

This sequence originates from a young woman with Graves' hyperthyroidism. Input material: blood. The V and J genes are TRBV27 and TRBJ2-2, with D possibly being TRBD2 (6 bases). The CDR3 DNA follows: TGTGCCAGCAGTTTAGCGGGACTCCTCACCGGGGAGCTGTTTTTT. This codes for CASSLAGLLTGELFF.